The present TCR beta chain was sequenced within a study of Tregs in tolerant kidney transplant recipients. Note on this clone: This CDR3 is also generated by other DNA sequences in the sample.

Unstimulated regulatory T cells (CD4+CD25+CD127-), CD4+CD25- non-regulatory cells, CD4 and CD8 cells were FACS-sorted from thawed PBMCs. Generated by immunoSEQ multiplex PCR, the TCRdb table keeps only in-frame clones and is missing some. The sample comprises 75,000 to 85,000 clones, more than 85% of which are singletons, and 0.34% rests with the top ten. The CDR3 is 16 residues long. Trimming took 5 bases from V and 8 from J, leaving 21 bases between them. Germline CDR1 and CDR2: SNHLY and FYNNEI. This TCR derives from a human donor who received a combined kidney and bone marrow transplant. The sequences come from Tregs from blood, collected before the transplant. The rearrangement joins TRBV2 to TRBJ1-4; D is possibly TRBD1 (6 bases). The CDR3 loop reads CASSRSPGGGKEKLFF. The CDR3 DNA reads as TGTGCCAGCAGTCGCTCCCCGGGAGGGGGGAAAGAAAAACTGTTTTTT.